This T cell receptor (beta chain) derives from a study of cytomegalovirus exposure and HLA in healthy donors. The PCR ran on 60 Vbeta and 13 Jbeta primers. Measured with immunoSEQ multiplex PCR; TCRdb has only the in-frame clones, and not every one. There are around 95,000 clones in the sample; under 80% occur only once, and less than 2% lies in the top ten. On this clone itself: The antigen remains undetermined.

General study results and limits: Reports indicated that the classifier achieved high specificity and sensitivity in diagnosing cytomegalovirus status.

Looked up from germline, CDR1 is SGHRS and CDR2 is YFSETQ. The CDR3 totals 16 residues. J gave up 5 bases and V 4 bases, and 10 bases lay outside the gene matches. This sequence originates from a male donor in good health and CMV-seronegative. The sequenced sample consisted of PBMCs. This chain uses TRBV5-1 with TRBJ2-1, with 9 bases lining up with TRBD1. CDR3 protein: CASSLLPGTGNNEQFF. CDR3 sequence (DNA): TGCGCCAGCAGCCTACTCCCCGGGACAGGGAACAATGAGCAGTTCTTC.